These T cell receptor beta chains were read from a single sample in a study of OX40 agonist ivuxolimab in advanced cancers. Profiling relied on immunoSEQ multiplex PCR, and the TCRdb table lists in-frame clones only, not all of them. Seen here are 15,000 to 20,000 clones, 80% to 90% observed once, and the top ten hold around 29%. The specimen comprised CD4+ or CD8+ T cells sorted from blood, sampled in a trial of the OX40 agonist ivuxolimab. The receptors stem from an adult with an advanced solid tumor such as melanoma, head and neck, liver or kidney cancer. CDR3s include the opening cysteine and the closing phenylalanine or tryptophan. The D gene is left open where the match is weak. Clone size is shown for a subset of rows, as once, few, many or a class of expanded clone.

j_gene: TRBJ2-7; v_gene: TRBV15; abundance: NA; d_gene: TRBD1; CDR3aa: CATSSIGQGAYEQYF; CDR3nt: TGTGCCACCAGCAGTATTGGCCAGGGGGCCTACGAGCAGTACTTC
j_gene: TRBJ1-5; v_gene: TRBV5-8; abundance: NA; d_gene: NA; CDR3aa: CASSQTGTGNQPQHF; CDR3nt: TGTGCCAGCAGCCAGACCGGGACGGGGAATCAGCCCCAGCATTTT
j_gene: TRBJ2-7; v_gene: TRBV4-1; abundance: NA; d_gene: NA; CDR3aa: CASSQVGEQYF; CDR3nt: TGCGCCAGCAGCCAAGTGGGGGAGCAGTACTTC
j_gene: TRBJ2-1; v_gene: TRBV7-6; abundance: few; d_gene: NA; CDR3aa: CASSPFQGSSYNEQFF; CDR3nt: TGTGCCAGCAGCCCATTCCAGGGTAGCTCCTACAATGAGCAGTTCTTC
j_gene: TRBJ1-2; v_gene: TRBV6-1; abundance: NA; d_gene: NA; CDR3aa: CASSDGYNYGYTF; CDR3nt: TGTGCCAGCTCTGACGGCTATAACTATGGCTACACCTTC
j_gene: TRBJ2-1; v_gene: TRBV18; abundance: NA; d_gene: TRBD2; CDR3aa: CASSPGAGRVNEQFF; CDR3nt: TGTGCCAGCTCACCAGGAGCGGGAAGGGTCAATGAGCAGTTCTTC
j_gene: TRBJ1-2; v_gene: TRBV28; abundance: NA; d_gene: NA; CDR3aa: CASSLSPYGYTF; CDR3nt: TGTGCCAGCAGTTTATCTCCCTATGGCTACACCTTC
j_gene: TRBJ1-5; v_gene: TRBV5-8; abundance: NA; d_gene: NA; CDR3aa: CASSLAKIQPQHF; CDR3nt: TGTGCCAGCAGCTTGGCCAAAATCCAGCCCCAGCATTTT
j_gene: TRBJ2-1; v_gene: TRBV7-2; abundance: NA; d_gene: NA; CDR3aa: CASSAGTMEHNEQFF; CDR3nt: TGTGCCAGCAGCGCCGGGACCATGGAGCACAATGAGCAGTTCTTC
j_gene: TRBJ1-5; v_gene: TRBV15; abundance: NA; d_gene: NA; CDR3aa: CATSGVGNQPQHF; CDR3nt: TGTGCCACCAGCGGAGTAGGGAATCAGCCCCAGCATTTT
j_gene: TRBJ2-7; v_gene: TRBV2; abundance: NA; d_gene: TRBD2; CDR3aa: CASAISLLAGARSPYEQYF; CDR3nt: TGTGCCAGTGCGATATCCCTACTAGCGGGAGCCCGTAGCCCCTACGAGCAGTACTTC
j_gene: TRBJ2-7; v_gene: TRBV11-1; abundance: NA; d_gene: TRBD1; CDR3aa: CASSLSIRDRLSYEQYF; CDR3nt: TGTGCCAGCAGCTTATCCATTCGGGACAGGCTCTCCTACGAGCAGTACTTC
j_gene: TRBJ2-7; v_gene: TRBV5-6; abundance: NA; d_gene: TRBD1; CDR3aa: CASSLGGQRSSYEQYF; CDR3nt: TGTGCCAGCAGCTTGGGGGGACAGAGGAGCTCCTACGAGCAGTACTTC
j_gene: TRBJ1-1; v_gene: TRBV30; abundance: NA; d_gene: NA; CDR3aa: CAWSIQRHTEAFF; CDR3nt: TGTGCCTGGAGTATACAAAGGCACACTGAAGCTTTCTTT
j_gene: TRBJ2-7; v_gene: TRBV2; abundance: NA; d_gene: NA; CDR3aa: CASVGYEQYF; CDR3nt: TGTGCCAGCGTAGGTTACGAGCAGTACTTC
j_gene: TRBJ2-5; v_gene: TRBV5-8; abundance: NA; d_gene: NA; CDR3aa: CASSLGRGYETQYF; CDR3nt: TGTGCCAGCAGCTTGGGCCGCGGCTATGAGACCCAGTACTTC
j_gene: TRBJ2-3; v_gene: TRBV7-9; abundance: NA; d_gene: TRBD1; CDR3aa: CASGTGGRTDTQYF; CDR3nt: TGTGCCAGCGGGACAGGGGGTCGCACAGATACGCAGTATTTT
j_gene: TRBJ1-1; v_gene: TRBV27; abundance: NA; d_gene: NA; CDR3aa: CASSLSKGWTEAFF; CDR3nt: TGTGCCAGCAGTTTATCAAAGGGTTGGACTGAAGCTTTCTTT
j_gene: TRBJ1-5; v_gene: TRBV18; abundance: NA; d_gene: TRBD1; CDR3aa: CASSSGGASQPQHF; CDR3nt: TGTGCCAGCTCGTCAGGGGGCGCGAGTCAGCCCCAGCATTTT
j_gene: TRBJ2-1; v_gene: TRBV6-5; abundance: once; d_gene: NA; CDR3aa: CASSYSAWDEQFF; CDR3nt: TGTGCCAGCAGTTACTCGGCTTGGGATGAGCAGTTCTTC
j_gene: TRBJ2-7; v_gene: TRBV19; abundance: NA; d_gene: NA; CDR3aa: CASSMSSGEQYF; CDR3nt: TGTGCCAGTAGTATGAGTTCGGGCGAGCAGTACTTC
j_gene: TRBJ1-2; v_gene: TRBV6-1; abundance: many; d_gene: TRBD1; CDR3aa: CASSRDQGDRGYTF; CDR3nt: TGTGCCAGCAGTAGAGATCAGGGGGACCGTGGCTACACCTTC
j_gene: TRBJ2-7; v_gene: TRBV7-9; abundance: NA; d_gene: TRBD1; CDR3aa: CASSLALGTGVYEQYF; CDR3nt: TGTGCCAGCAGCTTAGCGCTAGGGACAGGGGTTTACGAGCAGTACTTC
j_gene: TRBJ1-5; v_gene: TRBV28; abundance: NA; d_gene: NA; CDR3aa: CASSLSTGSFSINQPQHF; CDR3nt: TGTGCCAGCAGTTTAAGTACAGGTAGCTTCTCTATAAATCAGCCCCAGCATTTT
j_gene: TRBJ1-5; v_gene: TRBV28; abundance: NA; d_gene: NA; CDR3aa: CASSFLRDKNQPQHF; CDR3nt: TGTGCCAGCAGTTTCCTCCGGGACAAAAATCAGCCCCAGCATTTT
j_gene: TRBJ2-1; v_gene: TRBV7-6; abundance: once; d_gene: TRBD1; CDR3aa: CASSLTQGAYNEQFF; CDR3nt: TGTGCCAGCAGCTTAACGCAGGGGGCTTACAATGAGCAGTTCTTC
j_gene: TRBJ2-1; v_gene: TRBV4-1; abundance: NA; d_gene: NA; CDR3aa: CASSQGDPTGEQFF; CDR3nt: TGCGCCAGCAGCCAGGGTGACCCGACTGGTGAGCAGTTCTTC
j_gene: TRBJ1-1; v_gene: TRBV9; abundance: NA; d_gene: NA; CDR3aa: CASSPSGGANTEAFF; CDR3nt: TGTGCCAGCAGCCCATCGGGGGGCGCGAACACTGAAGCTTTCTTT
j_gene: TRBJ1-2; v_gene: TRBV28; abundance: NA; d_gene: NA; CDR3aa: CASSLGGVSGYTF; CDR3nt: TGTGCCAGCAGTTTAGGGGGGGTTAGTGGCTACACCTTC
j_gene: TRBJ1-4; v_gene: TRBV28; abundance: NA; d_gene: TRBD1; CDR3aa: CASSLVQGAGEKLFF; CDR3nt: TGTGCCAGCAGTTTAGTTCAGGGGGCGGGTGAAAAACTGTTTTTT
j_gene: TRBJ2-1; v_gene: TRBV7-6; abundance: NA; d_gene: TRBD2; CDR3aa: CASSLGLAGTNEQFF; CDR3nt: TGTGCCAGCAGCTTAGGGCTAGCGGGAACCAATGAGCAGTTCTTC
j_gene: TRBJ2-5; v_gene: TRBV29-1; abundance: NA; d_gene: TRBD2; CDR3aa: CSVEDPGTSEIWETQYF; CDR3nt: TGCAGCGTTGAAGATCCCGGGACTAGCGAAATCTGGGAGACCCAGTACTTC
j_gene: TRBJ2-1; v_gene: TRBV2; abundance: NA; d_gene: TRBD1; CDR3aa: CASSEGTGTSGYNEQFF; CDR3nt: TGTGCCAGCAGTGAAGGGACAGGTACTTCGGGATACAATGAGCAGTTCTTC
j_gene: TRBJ2-1; v_gene: TRBV14; abundance: once; d_gene: TRBD2; CDR3aa: CASSYKREYYNEQFF; CDR3nt: TGTGCCAGCAGCTATAAGCGGGAGTACTACAATGAGCAGTTCTTC
j_gene: TRBJ1-1; v_gene: TRBV29-1; abundance: NA; d_gene: NA; CDR3aa: CSVWGMGHYNTEAFF; CDR3nt: TGCAGCGTTTGGGGGATGGGACACTACAACACTGAAGCTTTCTTT
j_gene: TRBJ2-5; v_gene: TRBV7-9; abundance: NA; d_gene: NA; CDR3aa: CASSFASYQETQYF; CDR3nt: TGTGCCAGCAGCTTCGCCTCATACCAAGAGACCCAGTACTTC
j_gene: TRBJ2-4; v_gene: TRBV9; abundance: NA; d_gene: NA; CDR3aa: CASSVPGENIQYF; CDR3nt: TGTGCCAGCAGCGTACCAGGGGAAAACATTCAGTACTTC
j_gene: TRBJ1-2; v_gene: TRBV19; abundance: NA; d_gene: NA; CDR3aa: CASSTGDYGYTF; CDR3nt: TGTGCCAGTAGTACAGGGGACTATGGCTACACCTTC
j_gene: TRBJ1-4; v_gene: TRBV5-8; abundance: medium-sized; d_gene: TRBD1; CDR3aa: CASTTVGQNNEKLFF; CDR3nt: TGTGCCAGCACCACGGTGGGACAGAATAATGAAAAACTGTTTTTT
j_gene: TRBJ2-7; v_gene: TRBV15; abundance: NA; d_gene: TRBD1; CDR3aa: CATSRLTGGLYEQYF; CDR3nt: TGTGCCACCAGCAGGCTGACAGGGGGCCTCTACGAGCAGTACTTC
j_gene: TRBJ1-4; v_gene: TRBV7-9; abundance: NA; d_gene: NA; CDR3aa: CASSLIGEKLFF; CDR3nt: TGTGCCAGCAGCTTAATAGGTGAAAAACTGTTTTTT
j_gene: TRBJ2-2; v_gene: TRBV28; abundance: NA; d_gene: TRBD1; CDR3aa: CASSPTYSRDRATGELFF; CDR3nt: TGTGCCAGCAGTCCAACCTACTCCCGGGACAGGGCCACCGGGGAGCTGTTTTTT
j_gene: TRBJ2-1; v_gene: TRBV27; abundance: once; d_gene: NA; CDR3aa: CASSLWLASYNEQFF; CDR3nt: TGTGCCAGCAGTTTATGGCTAGCTTCTTACAATGAGCAGTTCTTC
j_gene: TRBJ2-2; v_gene: TRBV29-1; abundance: NA; d_gene: TRBD1; CDR3aa: CSVGQGARTGELFF; CDR3nt: TGCAGCGTTGGGCAGGGGGCACGGACCGGGGAGCTGTTTTTT
j_gene: TRBJ2-7; v_gene: TRBV5-5; abundance: NA; d_gene: NA; CDR3aa: CASRSGHEQYF; CDR3nt: TGTGCCAGCAGGTCAGGGCACGAGCAGTACTTC
j_gene: TRBJ1-2; v_gene: TRBV5-6; abundance: NA; d_gene: NA; CDR3aa: CASRLEMRGGYTF; CDR3nt: TGTGCCAGCCGCTTGGAGATGAGAGGAGGCTACACCTTC
j_gene: TRBJ2-1; v_gene: TRBV4-1; abundance: NA; d_gene: TRBD2; CDR3aa: CASSPNSGYNEQFF; CDR3nt: TGCGCCAGCAGCCCGAATAGCGGGTACAATGAGCAGTTCTTC
j_gene: TRBJ2-7; v_gene: TRBV11-3; abundance: NA; d_gene: NA; CDR3aa: CASSLGSYEQYF; CDR3nt: TGTGCCAGCAGCTTGGGGTCCTACGAGCAGTACTTC
j_gene: TRBJ1-2; v_gene: TRBV6-5; abundance: NA; d_gene: NA; CDR3aa: CASSYGLSHGYTF; CDR3nt: TGTGCCAGCAGTTATGGGCTCTCGCATGGCTACACCTTC
j_gene: TRBJ2-1; v_gene: TRBV11-1; abundance: NA; d_gene: NA; CDR3aa: CASSLTNEQFF; CDR3nt: TGTGCCAGCAGCTTAACCAATGAGCAGTTCTTC
j_gene: TRBJ2-7; v_gene: TRBV2; abundance: NA; d_gene: NA; CDR3aa: CASRLDSYEQYF; CDR3nt: TGTGCCAGCAGGCTCGACAGCTACGAGCAGTACTTC
j_gene: TRBJ2-2; v_gene: TRBV4-2; abundance: NA; d_gene: TRBD2; CDR3aa: CASSQTSGRYYTGELFF; CDR3nt: TGTGCCAGCAGCCAGACTAGCGGGAGATACTACACCGGGGAGCTGTTTTTT
j_gene: TRBJ1-2; v_gene: TRBV11-2; abundance: NA; d_gene: NA; CDR3aa: CASSLNRAYGYTF; CDR3nt: TGTGCCAGCAGCTTAAACAGGGCCTATGGCTACACCTTC
j_gene: TRBJ1-3; v_gene: TRBV29-1; abundance: NA; d_gene: TRBD1; CDR3aa: CSVTSCLTGQATSGNTIYF; CDR3nt: TGCAGCGTTACCTCCTGTTTGACGGGACAGGCGACCTCTGGAAACACCATATATTTT
j_gene: TRBJ2-1; v_gene: TRBV7-8; abundance: few; d_gene: NA; CDR3aa: CASSFTGWNEQFF; CDR3nt: TGTGCCAGCAGCTTTACAGGGTGGAATGAGCAGTTCTTC
j_gene: TRBJ1-1; v_gene: TRBV6-4; abundance: NA; d_gene: NA; CDR3aa: CASSESGFANTEAFF; CDR3nt: TGTGCCAGCAGTGAATCCGGTTTTGCGAACACTGAAGCTTTCTTT
j_gene: TRBJ2-1; v_gene: TRBV7-6; abundance: NA; d_gene: TRBD2; CDR3aa: CASSLGLAGAGNEQFF; CDR3nt: TGTGCCAGCAGCTTAGGTCTAGCGGGAGCCGGAAATGAGCAGTTCTTC